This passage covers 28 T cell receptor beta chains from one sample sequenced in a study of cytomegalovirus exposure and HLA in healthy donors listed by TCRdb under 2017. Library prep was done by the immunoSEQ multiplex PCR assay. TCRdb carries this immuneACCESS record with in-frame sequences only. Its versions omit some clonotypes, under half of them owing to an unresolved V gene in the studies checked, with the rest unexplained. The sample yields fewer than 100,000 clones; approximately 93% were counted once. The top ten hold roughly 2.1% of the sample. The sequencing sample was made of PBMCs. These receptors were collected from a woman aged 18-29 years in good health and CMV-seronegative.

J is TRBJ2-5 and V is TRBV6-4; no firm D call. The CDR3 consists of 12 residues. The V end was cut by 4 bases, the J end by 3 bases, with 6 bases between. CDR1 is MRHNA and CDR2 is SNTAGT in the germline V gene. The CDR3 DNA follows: TGTGCCAGCAGTGCCCCCGAAGAGACCCAGTACTTC. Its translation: CASSAPEETQYF.

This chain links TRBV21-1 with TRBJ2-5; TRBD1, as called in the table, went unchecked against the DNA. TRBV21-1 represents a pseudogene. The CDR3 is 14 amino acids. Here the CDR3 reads CASPGTGVQETQYF. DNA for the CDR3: TGTGCCAGCCCCGGGACAGGGGTCCAAGAGACCCAGTACTTC.

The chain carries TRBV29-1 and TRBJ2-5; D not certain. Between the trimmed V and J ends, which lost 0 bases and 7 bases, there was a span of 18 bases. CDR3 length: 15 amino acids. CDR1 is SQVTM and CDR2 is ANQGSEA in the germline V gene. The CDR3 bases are TGCAGCGTTGAAGATTATTCGACCGGGTGGATGACCCAGTACTTC. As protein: CSVEDYSTGWMTQYF.

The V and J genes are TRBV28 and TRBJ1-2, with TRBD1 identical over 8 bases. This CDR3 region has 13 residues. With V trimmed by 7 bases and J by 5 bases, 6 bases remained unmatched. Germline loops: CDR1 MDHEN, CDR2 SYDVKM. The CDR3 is CASTDRGPYGYTF. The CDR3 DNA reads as TGTGCCAGCACCGACAGGGGCCCTTATGGCTACACCTTC.

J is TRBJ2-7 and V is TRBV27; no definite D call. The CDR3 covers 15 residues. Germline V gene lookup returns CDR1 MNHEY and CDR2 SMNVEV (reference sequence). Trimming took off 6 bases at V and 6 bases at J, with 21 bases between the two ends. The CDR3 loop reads CASSPVVAWRSEQYF. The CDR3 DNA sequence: TGTGCCAGCAGCCCCGTGGTAGCTTGGCGCAGCGAGCAGTACTTC.

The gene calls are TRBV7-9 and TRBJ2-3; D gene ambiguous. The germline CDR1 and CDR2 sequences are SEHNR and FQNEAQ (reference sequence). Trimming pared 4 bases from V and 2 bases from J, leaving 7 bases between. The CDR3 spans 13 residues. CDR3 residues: CASSSTNTDTQYF. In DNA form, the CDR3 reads TGTGCCAGCAGCTCCACAAACACAGATACGCAGTATTTT.

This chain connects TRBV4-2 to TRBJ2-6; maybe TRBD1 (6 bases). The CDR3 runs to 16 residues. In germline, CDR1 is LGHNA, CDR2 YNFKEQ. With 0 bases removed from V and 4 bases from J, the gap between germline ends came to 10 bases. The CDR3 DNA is TGTGCCAGCAGCCAAGAGGGGGCGGCGGGGGCCAACGTCCTGACTTTC. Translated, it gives CASSQEGAAGANVLTF.

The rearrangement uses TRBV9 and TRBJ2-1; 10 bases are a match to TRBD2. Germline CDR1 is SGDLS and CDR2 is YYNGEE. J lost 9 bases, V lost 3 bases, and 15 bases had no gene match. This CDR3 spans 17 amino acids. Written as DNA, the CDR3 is TGTGCCAGCAGCGAGACCAGCGGGGGGGCCTCTTCGTTTGAGCAGTTCTTC. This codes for CASSETSGGASSFEQFF.

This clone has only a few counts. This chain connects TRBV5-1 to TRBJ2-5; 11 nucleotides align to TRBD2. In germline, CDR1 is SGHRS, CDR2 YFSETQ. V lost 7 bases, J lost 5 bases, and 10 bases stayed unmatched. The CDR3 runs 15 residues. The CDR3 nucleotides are TGCGCCAGCGGGGGACTAGCGGACGCCACGGAGACCCAGTACTTC. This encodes CASGGLADATETQYF.

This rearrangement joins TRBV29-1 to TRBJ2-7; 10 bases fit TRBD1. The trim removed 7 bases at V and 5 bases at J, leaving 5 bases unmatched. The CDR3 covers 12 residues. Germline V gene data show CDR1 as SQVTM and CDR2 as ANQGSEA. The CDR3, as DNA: TGCAGCGGCTTGACAGGGGGCCACGAGCAGTACTTC. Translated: CSGLTGGHEQYF.

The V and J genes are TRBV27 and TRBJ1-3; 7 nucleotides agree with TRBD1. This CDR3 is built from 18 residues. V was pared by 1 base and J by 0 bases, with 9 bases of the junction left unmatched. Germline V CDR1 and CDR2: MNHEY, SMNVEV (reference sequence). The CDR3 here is CASSLWKEKGASGNTIYF. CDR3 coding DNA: TGTGCCAGCAGTTTATGGAAGGAGAAGGGGGCCTCTGGAAACACCATATATTTT.

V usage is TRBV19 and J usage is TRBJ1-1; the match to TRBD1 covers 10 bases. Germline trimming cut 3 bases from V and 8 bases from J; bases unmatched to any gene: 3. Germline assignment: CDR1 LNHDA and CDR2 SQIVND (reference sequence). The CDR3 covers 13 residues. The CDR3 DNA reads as TGTGCCAGTAGTATGGGGACAGGGGTAGAAGCTTTCTTT. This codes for CASSMGTGVEAFF.

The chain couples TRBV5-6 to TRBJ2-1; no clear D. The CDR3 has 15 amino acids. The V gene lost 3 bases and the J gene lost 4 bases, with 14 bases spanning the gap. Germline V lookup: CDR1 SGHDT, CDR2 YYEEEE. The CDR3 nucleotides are TGTGCCAGCAGCTATAAACAGCTGGATTACAATGAGCAGTTCTTC. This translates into CASSYKQLDYNEQFF.

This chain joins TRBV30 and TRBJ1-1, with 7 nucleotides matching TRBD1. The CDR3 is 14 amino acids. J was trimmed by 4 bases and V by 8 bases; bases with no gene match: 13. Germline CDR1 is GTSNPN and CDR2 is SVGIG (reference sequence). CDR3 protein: CARTRQGDRTEAFF. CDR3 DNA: TGTGCCAGAACCAGACAGGGAGATCGCACTGAAGCTTTCTTT.

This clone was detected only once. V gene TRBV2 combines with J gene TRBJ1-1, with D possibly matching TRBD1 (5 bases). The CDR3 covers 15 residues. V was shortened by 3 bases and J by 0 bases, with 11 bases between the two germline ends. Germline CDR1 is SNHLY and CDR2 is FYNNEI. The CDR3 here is CASSDPRDLNTEAFF. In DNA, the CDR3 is TGTGCCAGCAGTGACCCTCGGGACTTGAACACTGAAGCTTTCTTT.

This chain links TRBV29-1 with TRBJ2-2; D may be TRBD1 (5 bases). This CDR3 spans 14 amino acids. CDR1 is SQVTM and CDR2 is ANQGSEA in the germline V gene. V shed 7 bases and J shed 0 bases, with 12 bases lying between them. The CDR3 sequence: CSAGPRANTGELFF. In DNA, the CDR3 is TGCAGCGCCGGGCCCAGGGCGAACACCGGGGAGCTGTTTTTT.

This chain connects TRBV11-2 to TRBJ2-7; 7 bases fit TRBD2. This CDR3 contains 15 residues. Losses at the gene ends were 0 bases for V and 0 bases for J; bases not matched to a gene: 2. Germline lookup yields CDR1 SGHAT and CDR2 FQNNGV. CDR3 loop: CASSLEGGGSYEQYF. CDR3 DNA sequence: TGTGCCAGCAGCTTAGAGGGCGGGGGCTCCTACGAGCAGTACTTC.

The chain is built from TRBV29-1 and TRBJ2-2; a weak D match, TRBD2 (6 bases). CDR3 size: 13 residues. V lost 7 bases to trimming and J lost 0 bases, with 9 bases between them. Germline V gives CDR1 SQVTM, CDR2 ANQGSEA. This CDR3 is CSGRGSNTGELFF. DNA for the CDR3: TGCAGCGGGCGGGGCTCGAACACCGGGGAGCTGTTTTTT.

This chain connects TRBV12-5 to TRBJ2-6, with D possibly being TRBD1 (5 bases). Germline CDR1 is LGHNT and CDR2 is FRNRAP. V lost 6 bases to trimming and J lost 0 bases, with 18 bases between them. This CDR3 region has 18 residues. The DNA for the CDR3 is TGTGCTAGTGGACAAACCAACCTCACAGGCTCTGGGGCCAACGTCCTGACTTTC. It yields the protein CASGQTNLTGSGANVLTF.

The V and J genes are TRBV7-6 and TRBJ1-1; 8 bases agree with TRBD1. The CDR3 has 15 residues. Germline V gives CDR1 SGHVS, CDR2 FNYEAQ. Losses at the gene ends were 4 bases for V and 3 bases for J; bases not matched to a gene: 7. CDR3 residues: CASSSLQGEDTEAFF. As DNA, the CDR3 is TGTGCCAGCAGCTCCCTACAGGGGGAGGACACTGAAGCTTTCTTT. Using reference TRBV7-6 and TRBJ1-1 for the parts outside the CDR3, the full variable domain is GAGVSQSPRYKVTKRGQDVALRCDPISGHVSLYWYRQALGQGPEFLTYFNYEAQQDKSGLPNDRFSAERPEGSISTLTIQRTEQRDSAMYRCASSSLQGEDTEAFFGQGTRLTVV.

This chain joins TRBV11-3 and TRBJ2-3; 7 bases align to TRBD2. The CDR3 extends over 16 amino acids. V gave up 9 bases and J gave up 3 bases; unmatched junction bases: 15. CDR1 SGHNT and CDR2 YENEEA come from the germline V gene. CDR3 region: CASALRSGGDTDTQYF. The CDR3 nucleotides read TGTGCCAGTGCACTGAGGTCGGGGGGAGATACAGATACGCAGTATTTT.

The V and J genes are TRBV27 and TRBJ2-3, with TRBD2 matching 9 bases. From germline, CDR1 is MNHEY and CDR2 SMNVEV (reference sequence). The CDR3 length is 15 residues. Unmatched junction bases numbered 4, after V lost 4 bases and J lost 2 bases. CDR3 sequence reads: CASSSIAGDTDTQYF. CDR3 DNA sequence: TGTGCCAGCAGTTCCATAGCGGGGGACACAGATACGCAGTATTTT.

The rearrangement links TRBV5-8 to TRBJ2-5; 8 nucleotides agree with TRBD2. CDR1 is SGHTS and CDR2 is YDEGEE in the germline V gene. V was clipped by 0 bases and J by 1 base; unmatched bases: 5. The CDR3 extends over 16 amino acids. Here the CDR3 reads CASSLGSGGIQETQYF. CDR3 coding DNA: TGTGCCAGCAGCTTGGGGAGCGGGGGAATCCAAGAGACCCAGTACTTC.

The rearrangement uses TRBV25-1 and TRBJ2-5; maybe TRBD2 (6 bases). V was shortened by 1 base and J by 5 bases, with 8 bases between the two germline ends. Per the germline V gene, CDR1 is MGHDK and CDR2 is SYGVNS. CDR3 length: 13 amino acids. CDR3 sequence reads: CASSEFAGETQYF. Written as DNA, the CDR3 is TGTGCCAGCAGTGAATTTGCGGGGGAGACCCAGTACTTC.

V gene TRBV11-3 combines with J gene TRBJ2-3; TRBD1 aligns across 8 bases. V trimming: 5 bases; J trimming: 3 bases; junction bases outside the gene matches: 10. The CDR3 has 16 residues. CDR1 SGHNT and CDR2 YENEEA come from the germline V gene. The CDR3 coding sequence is TGTGCCAGCAGCCTCCGACAGGGGTTTGGAACAGATACGCAGTATTTT. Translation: CASSLRQGFGTDTQYF.

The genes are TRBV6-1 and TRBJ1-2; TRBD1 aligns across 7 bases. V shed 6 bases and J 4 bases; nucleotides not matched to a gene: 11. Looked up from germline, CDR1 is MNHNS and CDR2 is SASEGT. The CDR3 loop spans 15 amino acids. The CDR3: CASSQGQANLYGYTF. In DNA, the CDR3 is TGTGCCAGCAGCCAAGGACAGGCAAATCTCTATGGCTACACCTTC.

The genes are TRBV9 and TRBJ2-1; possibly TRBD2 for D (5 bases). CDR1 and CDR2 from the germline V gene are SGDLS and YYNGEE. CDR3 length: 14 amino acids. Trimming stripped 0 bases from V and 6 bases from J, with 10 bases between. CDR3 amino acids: CASSVAGSGNEQFF. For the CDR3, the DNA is TGTGCCAGCAGCGTAGCTGGGAGCGGCAATGAGCAGTTCTTC.

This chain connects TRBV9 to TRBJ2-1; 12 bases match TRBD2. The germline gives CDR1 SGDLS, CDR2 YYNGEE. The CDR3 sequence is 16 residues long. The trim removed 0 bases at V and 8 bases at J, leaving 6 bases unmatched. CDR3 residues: CASSVAAGLAGHEQFF. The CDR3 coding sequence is TGTGCCAGCAGCGTAGCCGCGGGACTAGCGGGTCATGAGCAGTTCTTC.